The 4 T cell receptor beta chains below come from one sample, sequenced in a study of breast tumors, draining lymph nodes, adjacent tissues. TCRdb passed the multiplex PCR reads through MiXCR, listing each CDR3 protein once. Found here are around 150,000 distinct CDR3 sequences, around 24% of them singletons; the top ten hold 2.5% to 3%. Axillary draining lymph nodes of breast cancer patients supplied the node samples. Sequencing was carried out using axillary lymph node tissue. These receptors were taken from a female donor with breast cancer. Some clones in this sample may be carry-over from other donors' samples.

This clonotype was recorded many times. The CDR3 nucleotides read TGTGCCAGCAGTTTGGGGGCTGGGGGAGGAGAGACCCAGTACTTC. Amino acid sequence: CASSLGAGGGETQYF. The chain couples TRBV12-3 or TRBV12-4 to TRBJ2-5; the D gene could be TRBD1 or TRBD2 (6 bases each). V was cut by 3 bases and J by 4 bases, with 15 bases left in between. This CDR3 spans 15 amino acids.

This clonotype was seen repeatedly, ten times or more. The genes are TRBV11-2 and TRBJ2-1; TRBD2 might be the D (6 bases). Per germline, CDR1 SGHAT and CDR2 FQNNGV. V was shortened by 2 bases and J by 6 bases, with 8 bases between the two germline ends. The CDR3 is 13 amino acids. The CDR3 sequence is CASSLTSLNEQFF. The CDR3 DNA follows: TGTGCCAGCAGCTTAACTAGCCTCAATGAGCAGTTCTTC.

As to this clonotype: Mismatch with germline at one junction end may stem from a read error. This chain connects TRBV5-1 to TRBJ2-5; D may be TRBD1 (6 bases). This CDR3 region has 15 residues. Germline CDR1 reads SGHRS; CDR2 reads YFSETQ. CDR3 amino acids: CASSTAPGGQEAQCF. CDR3 in DNA: TGCGCCAGCAGCACCGCACCTGGGGGCCAAGAGGCCCAGTGCTTC.

The rearrangement uses TRBV16 and TRBJ1-4; unclear D gene. The CDR3 is made up of 15 amino acids. Trimming removed 0 bases from V and 5 bases from J, with 10 bases in between. Germline CDR1 and CDR2: KGHSY and FQNENV. Written as DNA, the CDR3 is TGTGCCAGCAGCCAATCAGGAGAGGACAATGAAAAACTGTTTTTT. This translates into CASSQSGEDNEKLFF.